One and the same sample provided the 9 T cell receptor beta chains below, sequenced in a study of blood T cell repertoires in COVID-19. Data came from immunoSEQ multiplex PCR; TCRdb stores just in-frame clones and leaves some out. The repertoire holds 250,000 to 300,000 clones, with around 84% as singletons. The sequenced sample consisted of PBMCs or T cells enriched from blood (not recorded which). The receptor source for this set is a young man with acute COVID-19.

J is TRBJ1-2 and V is TRBV2; D perhaps matches TRBD1 (5 bases). With 3 bases removed from V and 0 bases from J, the gap between germline ends came to 11 bases. Germline CDR1 SNHLY, CDR2 FYNNEI. This CDR3 spans 15 amino acids. DNA for the CDR3: TGTGCCAGCAGTGACTTAGGGGATCCTAACTATGGCTACACCTTC. Protein: CASSDLGDPNYGYTF.

The chain is built from TRBV4-2 and TRBJ2-1, with 9 bases fitting TRBD2. V lost 4 bases, J lost 1 base, and 5 bases stayed unmatched. There are 16 residues in the CDR3. Germline V gives CDR1 LGHNA, CDR2 YNFKEQ. CDR3 DNA sequence: TGTGCCAGCAGCCTATTAGCGGGAGAGTCCTACAATGAGCAGTTCTTC. As protein: CASSLLAGESYNEQFF.

The chain carries TRBV3-1 (or the pseudogene TRBV3-2) and TRBJ2-1, with 8 nucleotides matching TRBD2. Trimming at V came to 2 bases and at J to 5 bases, leaving 11 bases not matched to a gene. The CDR3 runs 17 residues. The germline gives CDR1 LGHDT, CDR2 YNNKEL (reference sequence). CDR3: CASSQYDKGTRDNEQFF. The CDR3 nucleotides read TGTGCCAGCAGCCAATATGATAAGGGGACTAGAGACAATGAGCAGTTCTTC.

The chain is built from TRBV18 and TRBJ1-5; D is perhaps TRBD1 (5 bases). V gave up 0 bases and J gave up 6 bases, with 6 bases separating them. Germline V CDR1 and CDR2: KGHSH, LQKENI. This CDR3 region has 13 residues. The CDR3 sequence: CASSPPQGQPQHF. CDR3 coding DNA: TGTGCCAGCTCACCACCGCAGGGTCAGCCCCAGCATTTT.

The J gene is TRBJ1-1, the V gene TRBV9, with 7 bases matching TRBD1. V was clipped by 0 bases and J by 12 bases; unmatched bases: 8. CDR1 SGDLS and CDR2 YYNGEE come from the germline V gene. The CDR3 has 13 residues. The CDR3: CASSVEEGGSTFF. The CDR3 DNA sequence: TGTGCCAGCAGCGTAGAAGAAGGGGGCTCAACTTTCTTT. Full variable domain (missing parts from reference TRBV9 and TRBJ1-1): DSGVTQTPKHLITATGQRVTLRCSPRSGDLSVYWYQQSLDQGLQFLIQYYNGEERAKGNILERFSAQQFPDLHSELNLSSLELGDSALYFCASSVEEGGSTFFGQGTRLTVV.

The genes are TRBV7-6 and TRBJ2-2, with D tentatively TRBD1 (6 bases). Germline CDR1 SGHVS, CDR2 FNYEAQ. The CDR3 extends over 14 amino acids. V was cut by 4 bases and J by 7 bases, with 13 bases left in between. CDR3 nucleotide sequence: TGTGCCAGCAGCTACGGACCAGGGGACGGGGAGCTGTTTTTT. It yields the protein CASSYGPGDGELFF.

This clone was recorded only once. The J gene is TRBJ2-7, the V gene TRBV6-5; D call uncertain. Germline V CDR1 and CDR2: MNHEY, SVGAGI. There are 12 residues in the CDR3. V dropped 4 bases and J dropped 7 bases, with 11 bases sitting between them. The CDR3 DNA reads as TGTGCCAGCAGTTTCCCCGTGGAGGAGCAGTACGTC. Amino acids: CASSFPVEEQYV.

This rearrangement joins TRBV2 to TRBJ2-2, with 10 positions matching TRBD2. CDR1 SNHLY and CDR2 FYNNEI come from the germline V gene. The CDR3 runs 14 residues. Unmatched junction bases numbered 9, after V lost 10 bases and J lost 7 bases. CDR3 in DNA: TGTGCCACCTCTAGCGGGAGTGGAGTCGGGGAGCTGTTTTTT. Translating gives CATSSGSGVGELFF.

The chain links TRBV7-2 to TRBJ2-1; D unclear. The CDR3 covers 16 residues. V lost 1 base, J lost 2 bases, and 12 bases lay in between. CDR1 and CDR2 from the germline V gene are SGHTA and FQGNSA. CDR3 DNA sequence: TGTGCCAGCAGCTTAGATCCCTTCTTAACCTACAATGAGCAGTTCTTC. Protein product: CASSLDPFLTYNEQFF.